Below are 22 T cell receptor beta chains sequenced from a single sample in a study of T cell repertoires in cytomegalovirus infection. TCRdb processed the reads anew with MiXCR; each CDR3 protein has one entry. This table holds roughly 76,000 distinct CDR3 sequences, around 3.4% found once. The specimen sequenced was PBMCs. These receptors came from a human donor in good health (CMV status not recorded). Some clones in this sample may be carry-over from other donors' samples.

In its sample, this clonotype was seen many times. The CDR3 here is CASRGTGGRPQHF. As DNA, the CDR3 is TGTGCCAGCCGTGGGACAGGGGGCCGGCCCCAGCATTTT. The chain employs TRBV2 and TRBJ1-5, with 12 nucleotides matching TRBD1. Germline lookup yields CDR1 SNHLY and CDR2 FYNNEI. The V gene end was trimmed by 8 bases and the J gene end by 9 bases; junction bases not matched to a gene: 5. The CDR3 is made up of 13 amino acids. The full variable domain, in which reference TRBV2 and TRBJ1-5 provide the parts outside the CDR3, is EPEVTQTPSHQVTQMGQEVILRCVPISNHLYFYWYRQILGQKVEFLVSFYNNEISEKSEIFDDQFSVERPDGSNFTLKIRSTKLEDSAMYFCASRGTGGRPQHFGDGTRLSIL.

This clonotype was counted many times. The chain joins TRBV6-5 to TRBJ2-1; 8 bases map to TRBD2. J gave up 0 bases and V 2 bases, and 3 bases lay outside the gene matches. The CDR3 has 16 amino acids. Germline V lookup: CDR1 MNHEY, CDR2 SVGAGI. CDR3 residues: CASSYAGGSSYNEQFF. In nucleotides, the CDR3 is TGTGCCAGCAGTTACGCGGGGGGAAGCTCCTACAATGAGCAGTTCTTC.

This clonotype was observed many times. This chain joins TRBV5-6 and TRBJ2-3; TRBD1 agrees at 7 bases. There are 18 residues in the CDR3. After removal of 3 bases from V and 4 bases from J, the junction contained 17 bases not matched to a gene. Per germline, CDR1 SGHDT and CDR2 YYEEEE. CDR3 DNA sequence: TGTGCCAGCAGCTCGCCGGGACAGTGGAGCCCCGTCGCAGATACGCAGTATTTT. Protein product: CASSSPGQWSPVADTQYF.

This clonotype was counted many times. This chain links TRBV7-2 with TRBJ2-7; no firm D call. The germline V and J ends were trimmed by 0 bases and 0 bases, with 12 bases remaining between them. The CDR3 totals 16 residues. Germline CDR1 is SGHTA and CDR2 is FQGNSA. DNA of the CDR3: TGTGCCAGCAGCTTAGCCCCCGGCCGATACTCCTACGAGCAGTACTTC. Translation gives CASSLAPGRYSYEQYF.

At least ten counts were recorded for this clonotype. The rearrangement uses TRBV5-4 and TRBJ1-1; tentative D call: TRBD1 (6 bases). The CDR3 is 12 amino acids. V gave up 9 bases and J gave up 3 bases, with 12 bases separating them. Looked up from germline, CDR1 is SGHNT and CDR2 is YYREEE (reference sequence). The CDR3 bases are TGTGCCACCGGGGGACAATACACTGAAGCTTTCTTT. It translates to CATGGQYTEAFF. Looking up the rest from reference TRBV5-4 and TRBJ1-1 gives the full variable domain: ETGVTQSPTHLIKTRGQQVTLRCSSQSGHNTVSWYQQALGQGPQFIFQYYREEENGRGNFPPRFSGLQFPNYSSELNVNALELDDSALYLCATGGQYTEAFFGQGTRLTVV.

Many counts were recorded for this clonotype. V and J are TRBV7-8 and TRBJ2-3; TRBD2 agrees at 7 bases. CDR1 SGHVS and CDR2 FQNEAQ come from the germline V gene. CDR3 length: 16 residues. The V and J ends lost 4 bases and 1 base, in that order; junction bases with no gene match: 8. The CDR3, as DNA: TGTGCCAGCAGCTCCGTTGGGGGGGAAGGCACAGATACGCAGTATTTT. Residues: CASSSVGGEGTDTQYF.

At least ten counts were recorded for this clonotype. The rearrangement uses TRBV5-1 and TRBJ2-7, with a weak D call TRBD1 (6 bases). The CDR3 consists of 15 residues. With 0 bases removed from V and 5 bases from J, the gap between germline ends came to 15 bases. Germline CDR1 SGHRS, CDR2 YFSETQ. The CDR3 loop is CASSLAWVRGNEQYF. CDR3 coding DNA: TGCGCCAGCAGCTTGGCCTGGGTCAGGGGTAACGAGCAGTACTTC. Based on the CDR3 plus reference TRBV5-1 and TRBJ2-7, the full variable domain is KAGVTQTPRYLIKTRGQQVTLSCSPISGHRSVSWYQQTPGQGLQFLFEYFSETQRNKGNFPGRFSGRQFSNSRSEMNVSTLELGDSALYLCASSLAWVRGNEQYFGPGTRLTVT.

This clonotype was detected ten times or more. CDR3 in amino acids: CASSSGTSSWHEQFF. The CDR3 coding sequence is TGTGCCAGCAGCTCCGGGACTAGCTCTTGGCATGAGCAGTTCTTC. The chain employs TRBV7-8 and TRBJ2-1; 9 nucleotides match TRBD2. The junction had 9 bases not matched to a gene; V was cut back by 4 bases and J by 8 bases. Germline V gene data show CDR1 as SGHVS and CDR2 as FQNEAQ. This CDR3 has 15 amino acids.

This clonotype appeared many times. V usage is TRBV7-2 and J usage is TRBJ2-5; the D is unclear. V was clipped by 3 bases and J by 5 bases, with 4 bases between them. The CDR3 loop spans 11 amino acids. CDR1 is SGHTA and CDR2 is FQGNSA in the germline V gene. The CDR3 sequence is CASSFDETQYF. The CDR3 DNA sequence: TGTGCCAGCAGCTTCGATGAGACCCAGTACTTC.

This clonotype was recorded at least ten times. The chain employs TRBV27 and TRBJ2-1; a weak D match, TRBD2 (7 bases). The V and J ends lost 2 bases and 5 bases respectively, with 13 bases between them. CDR3 length equals 15 residues. Germline loops: CDR1 MNHEY, CDR2 SMNVEV (reference sequence). The CDR3 spells CASSLGRGAHNEQFF. CDR3 nucleotides: TGTGCCAGCAGTTTAGGCCGGGGGGCTCACAATGAGCAGTTCTTC.

This clonotype was observed many times. The V gene is TRBV19, the J gene TRBJ1-5; TRBD1 aligns across 8 bases. The CDR3 is 17 amino acids. CDR1 and CDR2 from the germline V gene are LNHDA and SQIVND (reference sequence). The J segment lost 2 bases and the V segment lost 6 bases, leaving 12 bases of the junction unmatched. CDR3 sequence reads: CASSPGQASFGNQPQHF. CDR3 nucleotide sequence: TGTGCCAGTAGCCCGGGACAGGCTAGTTTCGGCAATCAGCCCCAGCATTTT.

This clonotype was counted at least ten times. J is TRBJ2-2 and V is TRBV2; a weak D match, TRBD2 (6 bases). CDR1 SNHLY and CDR2 FYNNEI come from the germline V gene. The CDR3 sequence is 15 residues long. The V end was cut by 7 bases, the J end by 0 bases, with 12 bases between. This chain's CDR3 is CASILGGSNTGELFF. The CDR3 DNA sequence: TGTGCCAGCATCCTGGGGGGTTCGAACACCGGGGAGCTGTTTTTT.

This clonotype was observed many times. This may come from a read error, since a much larger clone is one base off. This chain connects TRBV7-9 to TRBJ2-1; 8 nucleotides agree with TRBD2. With V trimmed by 0 bases and J by 6 bases, 1 base remained unmatched. CDR3 length: 14 amino acids. Per the germline V gene, CDR1 is SEHNR and CDR2 is FQNEAQ (reference sequence). The CDR3 protein is CASSLAGTSNEQFF. In DNA, the CDR3 is TGTGCCAGCAGCTTAGCCGGGACTAGCAATGAGCAGTTCTTC. The whole variable domain, remainder taken from reference TRBV7-9 and TRBJ2-1, is DTGVSQNPRHKITKRGQNVTFRCDPISEHNRLYWYRQTLGQGPEFLTYFQNEAQLEKSRLLSDRFSAERPKGSFSTLEIQRTEQGDSAMYLCASSLAGTSNEQFFGPGTRLTVL.

This clonotype was recorded many times. CDR3 in DNA: TGTGCCAGCAGCCAATGGGGGACTAGCGGGGGGGGGAGATATACGCAGTATTTT. It yields the protein CASSQWGTSGGGRYTQYF. This chain uses TRBV7-3 with TRBJ2-3; 16 nucleotides match TRBD2. This CDR3 is 18 amino acids long. The trim removed 5 bases at V and 7 bases at J, leaving 12 bases unmatched. Germline values: CDR1 SGHTA, CDR2 FQGTGA.

This clonotype was counted at least ten times. The chain has TRBV7-6 and TRBJ1-1; TRBD1 agrees at 8 bases. Germline CDR1 SGHVS, CDR2 FNYEAQ. Trimming took 3 bases from V and 1 from J; bases not matched to a gene: 1. The CDR3 consists of 14 residues. This CDR3 reads CASSLTGANTEAFF. For the CDR3, the DNA is TGTGCCAGCAGCTTGACAGGGGCGAACACTGAAGCTTTCTTT. The entire variable domain, with the rest obtained from reference TRBV7-6 and TRBJ1-1, is as follows: GAGVSQSPRYKVTKRGQDVALRCDPISGHVSLYWYRQALGQGPEFLTYFNYEAQQDKSGLPNDRFSAERPEGSISTLTIQRTEQRDSAMYRCASSLTGANTEAFFGQGTRLTVV.

By frequency in the sample, this clonotype is medium-sized (0.01 to 0.1%). V usage is TRBV7-2 and J usage is TRBJ2-1, with a possible D match to TRBD1 (5 bases). V lost 5 bases, J lost 5 bases, and 19 bases lay in between. Germline V CDR1 and CDR2: SGHTA, FQGNSA. This CDR3 is built from 16 residues. Here the CDR3 reads CASSPEPDSLNNEQFF. In DNA, the CDR3 is TGTGCCAGCAGCCCAGAACCAGACAGCCTCAACAATGAGCAGTTCTTC. Full variable domain (remainder filled in from reference TRBV7-2 and TRBJ2-1): GAGVSQSPSNKVTEKGKDVELRCDPISGHTALYWYRQSLGQGLEFLIYFQGNSAPDKSGLPSDRFSAERTGGSVSTLTIQRTQQEDSAVYLCASSPEPDSLNNEQFFGPGTRLTVL.

This clonotype was counted at least ten times. The rearrangement links TRBV7-2 to TRBJ2-3; a possible D gene is TRBD1 (5 bases). Germline CDR1 SGHTA, CDR2 FQGNSA. The ends were cut back, 5 bases at V and 6 bases at J, with 9 bases in the middle. This CDR3 has 12 residues. CDR3 DNA: TGTGCCAGCAGCCCCCCAGGGGATACGCAGTATTTT. This translates into CASSPPGDTQYF.

The genes are TRBV12-3 or TRBV12-4 and TRBJ1-1; no clear D gene. There are 13 residues in the CDR3. Trimming took 7 bases from V and 0 from J, leaving 9 bases between them. The CDR3 reads CASTLQVNTEAFF. The CDR3 nucleotides read TGTGCCAGCACCTTACAAGTGAACACTGAAGCTTTCTTT.

This clonotype showed up just a few times. The chain recombines TRBV6-2 or TRBV6-3 with TRBJ2-3; D is unclear. The V gene's germline CDR1 is MNHEY and CDR2 SVGEGT. Trimming shortened V by 7 bases and J by 6 bases, and 14 bases separated the two germline ends. This CDR3 is built from 13 residues. CDR3 nucleotide sequence: TGTGCCAGCAAACCGGACCGCAGGGATACGCAGTATTTT. Its translation is CASKPDRRDTQYF.

This clonotype was picked up many times. The chain combines TRBV7-2 with TRBJ1-4; D remains ambiguous. The CDR3 length is 14 residues. The germline V gene has CDR1 SGHTA and CDR2 FQGNSA. Trimming left V 3 bases short and J 6 bases short, with 11 bases between. CDR3 sequence reads: CASSFRALDEKLFF. CDR3 nucleotides: TGTGCCAGCAGCTTCCGGGCCTTGGATGAAAAACTGTTTTTT.

This clonotype was recorded many times. This chain joins TRBV19 and TRBJ1-5, with a tentative D call TRBD1 (5 bases). This CDR3 contains 15 residues. CDR1 is LNHDA, CDR2 SQIVND, per germline (reference sequence). Between the trimmed V and J ends, which lost 6 bases and 1 base, there was a span of 13 bases. The CDR3 is CASRTSRDSNQPQHF. DNA of the CDR3: TGTGCCAGTAGGACGTCCCGGGACAGCAATCAGCCCCAGCATTTT.

This rearrangement joins TRBV7-2 to TRBJ2-7, with unresolved D. The germline V gene encodes CDR1 SGHTA and CDR2 FQGNSA. The CDR3 is 13 residues long. The V end lost 1 base, the J end lost 3 bases, and 7 bases lay between the germline ends. The CDR3 here is CASSLGLYYEQYF. DNA of the CDR3: TGTGCCAGCAGCTTAGGTCTCTACTACGAGCAGTACTTC.